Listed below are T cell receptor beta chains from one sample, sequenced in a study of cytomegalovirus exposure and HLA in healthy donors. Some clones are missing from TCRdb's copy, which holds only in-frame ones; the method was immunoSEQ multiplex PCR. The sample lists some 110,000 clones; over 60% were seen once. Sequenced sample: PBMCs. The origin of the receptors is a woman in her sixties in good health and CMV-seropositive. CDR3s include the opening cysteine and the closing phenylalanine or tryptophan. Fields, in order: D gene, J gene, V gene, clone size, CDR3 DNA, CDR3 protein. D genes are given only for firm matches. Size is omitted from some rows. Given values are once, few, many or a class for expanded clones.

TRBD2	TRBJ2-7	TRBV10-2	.	TGCGCCAGCAGTGAGACTAGCGGGAGGGTAAACGAGCAGTACTTC	CASSETSGRVNEQYF
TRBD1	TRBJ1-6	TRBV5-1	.	TGCGCCAGCAGCCCAAACCGGGACAGCTATAATTCACCCCTCCACTTT	CASSPNRDSYNSPLHF
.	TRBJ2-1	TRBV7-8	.	TGTGCCAGCAGCTTAGGGGCTCAATACGTCCCGTTCTTC	CASSLGAQYVPFF
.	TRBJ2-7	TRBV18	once	TGTGCCAGCTCACCGGGGAGGACAACCTACGAGCAGTACTTC	CASSPGRTTYEQYF
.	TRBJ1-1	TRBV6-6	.	TGTGCCAGCCTCCCCACGCACAGGTCCACTGGAGCTTTCTTT	CASLPTHRSTGAFF
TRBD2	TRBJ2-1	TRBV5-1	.	TGCGCCAGCAGCTTGGGGGTAGCGGGGGTCAATGAGCAGTTCTTC	CASSLGVAGVNEQFF
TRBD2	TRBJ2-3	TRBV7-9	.	TGTGCCAGCAGCCGGGGGGGCACAGATACGCAGTATTTT	CASSRGGTDTQYF
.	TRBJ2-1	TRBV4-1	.	TGCGCCAGCAGCCTCAGGGGAAGCAATGAGCAGTTCTTC	CASSLRGSNEQFF
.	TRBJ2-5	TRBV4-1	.	TGCGCCAGCAGCCAAGAGGTGAAGGTGGCTGCCAGGGCCCAAGAGACCCAGTACTTC	CASSQEVKVAARAQETQYF
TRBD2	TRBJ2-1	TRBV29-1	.	TGCAGCGTGAACCTAGCGGGGGGGTACAATGAGCAGTTCTTC	CSVNLAGGYNEQFF
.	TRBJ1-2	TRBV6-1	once	TGTGCCAGCAGTGAGAATGGGCAGGTCGACTATGGCTACACCTTC	CASSENGQVDYGYTF
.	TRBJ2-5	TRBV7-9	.	TGTGCCGGAGACAGGCTGGGAGAGACCCAGTACTTC	CAGDRLGETQYF
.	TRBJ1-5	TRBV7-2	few	TGTGCCAGCAGCTTAGCGTATAATCAGCCCCAGCATTTT	CASSLAYNQPQHF
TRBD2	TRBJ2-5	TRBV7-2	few	TGTGCCAGCAGCTTAGCTGCGGGAGGTGGGCAAGAGACCCAGTACTTC	CASSLAAGGGQETQYF
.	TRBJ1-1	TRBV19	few	TGTGCCAGTATCCGAGATCATAACGCTGAAGCTTTCTTT	CASIRDHNAEAFF
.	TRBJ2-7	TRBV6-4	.	TGTGCCAGCAGTGCAGGGGTCGGTCCCTACGAGCAGTACTTC	CASSAGVGPYEQYF
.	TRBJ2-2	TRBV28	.	TGTGCCAGCGGCAAGGGGGGCGGGAGGAACACCGGGGAGCTGTTTTTT	CASGKGGGRNTGELFF
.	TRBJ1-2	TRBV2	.	TGTGCCAGCAGTGAAAACAATTTCTATGGCTACACCTTC	CASSENNFYGYTF
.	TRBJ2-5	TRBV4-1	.	TGCGCCAGCAGCCCCCTCGGGGTCTTCGGGGCCCAGTACTTC	CASSPLGVFGAQYF
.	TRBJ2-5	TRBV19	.	TGTGCCAGTACAATGGGAGGGGGTAAAGAGACCCAGTACTTC	CASTMGGGKETQYF
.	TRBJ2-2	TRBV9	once	TGTGCCAGCAGCGTAGCTACGAACCCTCTCGACACCGGGGAGCTGTTTTTT	CASSVATNPLDTGELFF
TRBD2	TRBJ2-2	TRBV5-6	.	TGTGCCAGCAGCTTGGCTAGCGGGGGTTTAAGGACCGGGGAGCTGTTTTTT	CASSLASGGLRTGELFF
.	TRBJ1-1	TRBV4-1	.	TGCGCCAGCAGCCGAGCTCCGAACACTGAAGCTTTCTTT	CASSRAPNTEAFF
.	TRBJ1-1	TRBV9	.	TGTGCCAGCAGCGTAACGCCTACAGGAAACACTGAAGCTTTCTTT	CASSVTPTGNTEAFF
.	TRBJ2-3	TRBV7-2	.	TGTGCCAGCAGCTTGACGGGGGGCACAGATACGCAGTATTTT	CASSLTGGTDTQYF